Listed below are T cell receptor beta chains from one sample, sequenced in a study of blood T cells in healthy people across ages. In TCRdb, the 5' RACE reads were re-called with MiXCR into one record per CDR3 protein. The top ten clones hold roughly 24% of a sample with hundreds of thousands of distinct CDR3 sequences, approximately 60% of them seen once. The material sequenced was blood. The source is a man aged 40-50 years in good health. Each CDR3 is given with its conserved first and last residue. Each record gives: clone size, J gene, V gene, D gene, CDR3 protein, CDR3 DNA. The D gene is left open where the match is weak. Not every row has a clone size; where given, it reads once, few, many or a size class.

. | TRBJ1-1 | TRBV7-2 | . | CASSLVNPLNPEAFF | TGTGCCAGCAGCTTAGTGAACCCTCTGAACCCTGAAGCTTTCTTT
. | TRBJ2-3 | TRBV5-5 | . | CASSHLRGEEDTQYF | TGTGCCAGCAGCCACCTCAGGGGTGAAGAAGATACGCAGTATTTT
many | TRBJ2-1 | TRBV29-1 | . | CSVEDTGSNNEQFF | TGCAGCGTTGAAGATACGGGCAGTAACAATGAGCAGTTCTTC
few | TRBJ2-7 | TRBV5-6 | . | CASSLGPRSNYEQYF | TGTGCCAGCAGCTTGGGACCCCGATCGAACTACGAGCAGTACTTC
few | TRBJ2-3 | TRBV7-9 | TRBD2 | CASSPRGGLAGADTQYF | TGTGCCAGCAGCCCGCGAGGGGGACTAGCGGGAGCAGATACGCAGTATTTT
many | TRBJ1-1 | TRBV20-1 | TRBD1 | CSARGGQGDTEAFF | TGCAGTGCTAGAGGTGGACAGGGGGACACTGAAGCTTTCTTT
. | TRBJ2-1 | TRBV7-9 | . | CASSLAVSVGYNEQFF | TGTGCCAGCAGCTTAGCGGTCAGCGTCGGCTACAATGAGCAGTTCTTC
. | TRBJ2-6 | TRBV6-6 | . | CASSPGTSSGANVLTF | TGTGCCAGCAGCCCCGGGACCTCCTCTGGGGCCAACGTCCTGACTTTC
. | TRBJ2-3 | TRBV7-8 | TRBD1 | CASSLVRGLVGPDTQYF | TGTGCCAGCAGCTTAGTAAGGGGGCTTGTTGGTCCAGATACGCAGTATTTT
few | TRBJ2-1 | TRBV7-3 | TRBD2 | CASSLTLAGANEQFF | TGTGCCAGCAGCTTAACCCTAGCGGGGGCAAATGAGCAGTTCTTC
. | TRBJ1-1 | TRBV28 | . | CQVGRYTEAFF | TGCCAAGTCGGTCGGTACACTGAAGCTTTCTTT
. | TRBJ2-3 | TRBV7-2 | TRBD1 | CASTRLRGRGDTQYF | TGTGCCAGCACCCGACTCAGGGGGCGCGGAGATACGCAGTATTTT
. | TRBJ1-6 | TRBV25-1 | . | CASRQTGTGNSPLHF | TGTGCCAGCAGACAAACCGGGACCGGTAATTCACCCCTCCACTTT
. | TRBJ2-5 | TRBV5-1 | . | CASSLAVGAFRETQYF | TGCGCCAGCAGCTTGGCCGTAGGGGCCTTTCGAGAGACCCAGTACTTC
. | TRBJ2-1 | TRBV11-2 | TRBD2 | CASSLGGPSGGAEQFF | TGTGCCAGCAGCTTAGGGGGCCCTAGCGGGGGGGCGGAGCAGTTCTTC
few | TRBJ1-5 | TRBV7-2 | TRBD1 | CASSLETGPAQPQHF | TGTGCCAGCAGCTTAGAGACAGGGCCAGCGCAGCCCCAGCATTTT
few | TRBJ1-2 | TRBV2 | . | CASRARDGVNYGYTF | TGTGCCAGCAGAGCCCGGGACGGCGTAAACTATGGCTACACCTTC
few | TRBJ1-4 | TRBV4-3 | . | CASSQEGPGYEKLFF | TGCGCCAGCAGCCAAGAGGGACCGGGGTATGAAAAACTGTTTTTT
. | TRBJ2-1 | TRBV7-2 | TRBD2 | CASSPVNGGGWEQFF | TGTGCCAGCAGCCCAGTCAACGGGGGGGGGTGGGAGCAGTTCTTC
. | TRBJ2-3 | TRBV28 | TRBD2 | CASSTLQRERAQYF | TGTGCCAGCAGTACATTGCAGCGGGAGAGGGCGCAGTATTTT
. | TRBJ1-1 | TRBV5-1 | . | CASSLNRENTEAFF | TGCGCCAGCAGCTTGAACAGGGAGAACACTGAAGCTTTCTTT
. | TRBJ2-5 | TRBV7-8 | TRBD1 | CASSLAQTPGQGWETQYF | TGTGCCAGCAGCTTAGCTCAAACCCCGGGACAGGGATGGGAGACCCAGTACTTC
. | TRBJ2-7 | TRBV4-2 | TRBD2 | CASSQEWGASGGVRSYEQYF | TGTGCCAGCAGCCAAGAGTGGGGGGCTAGCGGGGGTGTCCGCTCCTACGAGCAGTACTTC
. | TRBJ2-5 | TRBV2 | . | CASSVGGSQETQYF | TGTGCCAGCAGTGTGGGGGGCAGCCAAGAGACCCAGTACTTC
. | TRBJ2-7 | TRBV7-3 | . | CASSLLDRISYEQYF | TGTGCCAGCAGCTTACTCGACAGGATATCCTACGAGCAGTACTTC
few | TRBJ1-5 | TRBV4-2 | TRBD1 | CATRQGADQPQHF | TGTGCCACTAGACAGGGGGCAGATCAGCCCCAGCATTTT
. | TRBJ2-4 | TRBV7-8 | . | CASSLANRGLAKNIQYF | TGTGCCAGCAGCTTAGCTAATCGGGGGCTAGCCAAAAACATTCAGTACTTC
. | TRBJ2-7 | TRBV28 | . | CATTGEHSYEQYF | TGTGCCACCACGGGGGAGCACTCCTACGAGCAGTACTTC
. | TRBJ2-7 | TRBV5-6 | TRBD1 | CASSLGDRPPLAYEQYF | TGTGCCAGCAGCTTGGGGGACAGGCCGCCACTTGCTTACGAGCAGTACTTC
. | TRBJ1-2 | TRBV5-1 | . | CASSLALQTLHYGYTF | TGCGCCAGCAGCTTGGCCTTACAAACTCTCCACTATGGCTACACCTTC
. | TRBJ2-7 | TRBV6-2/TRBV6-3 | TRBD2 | CASTVGELWREGHYEQYF | TGTGCCAGCACGGTGGGGGAGTTGTGGCGGGAGGGCCACTACGAGCAGTACTTC
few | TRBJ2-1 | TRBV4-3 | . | CASSQVGLSRYNEQFF | TGCGCCAGCAGCCAAGTGGGCCTCTCAAGGTACAATGAGCAGTTCTTC
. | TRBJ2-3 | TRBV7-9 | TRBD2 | CASSLERGGLDTQYF | TGTGCCAGCAGCTTAGAGCGGGGGGGCCTGGATACGCAGTATTTT
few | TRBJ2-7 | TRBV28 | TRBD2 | CASSSGTSGRAYEQYF | TGTGCCAGCAGTTCAGGGACTAGCGGGAGGGCTTACGAGCAGTACTTC
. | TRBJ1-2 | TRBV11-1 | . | CASSLHLEGYTF | TGTGCCAGCAGCTTACATCTGGAGGGCTACACCTTC
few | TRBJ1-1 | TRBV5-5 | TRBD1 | CASRWDRNTEAFF | TGTGCCAGCAGATGGGACAGAAACACTGAAGCTTTCTTT
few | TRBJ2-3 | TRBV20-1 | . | CSARGGTPYTQYF | TGCAGTGCTAGAGGGGGGACTCCTTATACGCAGTATTTT
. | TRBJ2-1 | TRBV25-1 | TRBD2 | CASSEMASGGVYNEQFF | TGTGCCAGCAGTGAAATGGCTAGCGGGGGGGTCTACAATGAGCAGTTCTTC
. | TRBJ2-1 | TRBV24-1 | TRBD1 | CATSDLLVGQGNEQFF | TGTGCCACCAGTGATTTGCTTGTGGGACAGGGTAATGAGCAGTTCTTC
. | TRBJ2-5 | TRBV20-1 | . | CSASPPETQETQYF | TGCAGTGCTAGTCCTCCGGAGACTCAAGAGACCCAGTACTTC
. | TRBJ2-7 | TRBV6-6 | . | CASSYSGVGFLSEQYF | TGTGCCAGCAGTTACTCGGGTGTCGGTTTCCTGAGCGAGCAGTACTTC
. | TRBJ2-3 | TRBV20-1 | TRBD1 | CSAIWTGRPDTQYF | TGCAGTGCTATCTGGACAGGGCGTCCAGATACGCAGTATTTT
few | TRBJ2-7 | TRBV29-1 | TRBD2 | CSGGAGRAAYEQYF | TGCAGCGGGGGAGCGGGGCGGGCTGCCTACGAGCAGTACTTC
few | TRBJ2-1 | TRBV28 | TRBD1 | CASSVRDRDNEQFF | TGTGCCAGCAGTGTTCGGGACAGGGACAATGAGCAGTTCTTC
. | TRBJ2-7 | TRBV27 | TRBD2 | CASSPIAGGQGEQYF | TGTGCCAGCAGTCCAATAGCGGGGGGGCAGGGCGAGCAGTACTTC
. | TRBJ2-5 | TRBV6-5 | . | CASSYRTDLWETQYF | TGTGCCAGCAGTTACCGGACAGATCTATGGGAGACCCAGTACTTC
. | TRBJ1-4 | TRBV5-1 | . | CASSLVSRRSTNEKLFF | TGCGCCAGCAGCTTGGTATCTAGACGATCAACTAATGAAAAACTGTTTTTT
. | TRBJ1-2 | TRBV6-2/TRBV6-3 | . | CASSPVGAFYGYTF | TGTGCCAGCAGCCCCGTGGGGGCCTTCTATGGCTACACCTTC
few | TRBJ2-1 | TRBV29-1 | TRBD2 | CSVIAGNYNEQFF | TGCAGCGTTATAGCGGGAAACTACAATGAGCAGTTCTTC